This T cell receptor (beta chain) was recorded in a study of blood T cell repertoires in COVID-19 (TCRdb year 2020). Notes on the research overall: Collaborator samples came from the United States, Italy and Spain and covered acute and convalescent phases of COVID-19. The prospective study material was composed of cDNA or gDNA derived from T cells, B-cell-depleted T cells, or PBMCs. Subjects who had been exposed to COVID-19, were actively infected with it, or had recovered from it provided the deeply sampled blood TCRbeta repertoires that made up the dataset. The repertoires were released in a freely available public database meant as a resource for research on the immune response to SARS-CoV-2. Samples came from the ongoing ImmuneRACE study (first 160 participants) plus 1,254 subjects from 6 global collaborators. The sample metadata nearly always contained a de-identified subject ID, COVID-19 status, age in years and sex. HLA class I and class II types, where available, came from metadata supplied by the sample provider rather than from assay-based typing. Here is what the overall study found, with its caveats: How much clinical and demographic metadata was included differed by source and by participant, and the metadata was provided uncurated.

TCRbeta CDR3 regions were amplified from genomic DNA by means of the immunoSEQ Assay, a bias-controlled multiplex PCR. As for the authors' bioinformatics: Within the assay, amplification of reference gene primers was used to estimate how many nucleated cells each sample contained. To quantify the absolute abundance of each unique TCRbeta CDR3 rearrangement, sequence reads were collapsed and filtered. Productive Simpson clonality was computed per sample as the square root of Simpson's diversity index over productive rearrangements. The table comes from immuneACCESS by way of TCRdb, which keeps in-frame sequences with V and J called. Part of the clones is missing from these tables; in studies checked, under half for an unresolved V gene and the rest for unknown reasons. V and J calls and clone size are those listed in that table; D and trimming were worked out from the DNA. The sample table contains fewer than 400,000 clones; only one count was recorded for approximately 83% of them. The ten largest clones add up to around 2.2% of the sample.

CDR1 and CDR2 are drawn from the germline V gene (reference sequence): GTSNPN, SVGIG. Spanning cysteine to phenylalanine, the CDR3 consists of 12 amino acids. Just CDR3 DNA is preserved here, 36 bases in frame from base 1. Deletion took 6 bases off V and 0 bases off J, with a span of 7 bases between the germline ends. Enrolling through a virtual design, the prospective study's participants ranged in age from roughly 18 to 100 years and lived across 24 United States geographic areas. Cohort assignment in the prospective study relied on participant-reported clinical history from a screening survey and a study questionnaire. For ImmuneRACE Cohort 3, a participant was defined as recovered based on two consecutive negative NP/OP PCR tests, clearance by a healthcare professional, or resolution of symptoms. In the prospective study, whole blood, serum and a nasopharyngeal or oropharyngeal swab were collected from each participant by mobile phlebotomists. Participants in the prospective study had the option to provide additional blood draws and questionnaires over a roughly two-month period. Prospective study blood samples were shipped either frozen or at room temperature before DNA extraction.

Note on this clone: The target of this receptor is not known. Per-base qualities were not stored, and no clone one base away is much larger.

The chain employs TRBV30 and TRBJ2-3; a weak D assignment points to TRBD2 (5 bases agree). The specimen sequenced was PBMCs or T cells enriched from blood (not recorded which). This sequence was found in a man aged 25-40 years who had recovered from COVID-19. CDR3 region: CACQRSTDTQYF. In nucleotide form, the sequence is TGTGCCTGTCAGCGGAGCACAGATACGCAGTATTTT.